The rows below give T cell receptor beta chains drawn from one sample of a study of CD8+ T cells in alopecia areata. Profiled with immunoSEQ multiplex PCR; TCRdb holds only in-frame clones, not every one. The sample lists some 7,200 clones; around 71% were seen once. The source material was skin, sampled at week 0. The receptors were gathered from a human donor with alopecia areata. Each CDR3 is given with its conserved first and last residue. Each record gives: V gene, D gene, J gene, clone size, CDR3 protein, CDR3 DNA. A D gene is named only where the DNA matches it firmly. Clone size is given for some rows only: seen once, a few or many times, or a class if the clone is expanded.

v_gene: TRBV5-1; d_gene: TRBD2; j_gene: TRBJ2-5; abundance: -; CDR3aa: CASSLTSGQETQYF; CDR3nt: TGCGCCAGCAGCTTGACTAGCGGCCAAGAGACCCAGTACTTC
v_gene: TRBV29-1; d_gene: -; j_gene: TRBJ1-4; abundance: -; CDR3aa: CSVGNPMGATNEKLFF; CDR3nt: TGCAGCGTTGGCAACCCGATGGGGGCGACTAATGAAAAACTGTTTTTT
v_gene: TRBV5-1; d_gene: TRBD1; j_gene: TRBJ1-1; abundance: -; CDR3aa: CASTRDSSGTEAFF; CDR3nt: TGCGCCAGCACCAGGGACAGCTCAGGGACTGAAGCTTTCTTT
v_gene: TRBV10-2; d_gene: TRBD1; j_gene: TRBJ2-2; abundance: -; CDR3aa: CASRDRDTGELFF; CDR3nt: TGCGCCAGCAGGGACAGGGACACCGGGGAGCTGTTTTTT
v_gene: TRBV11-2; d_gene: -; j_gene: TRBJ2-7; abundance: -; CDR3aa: CASSLGRDYEQYF; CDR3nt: TGTGCCAGCAGCTTAGGAAGAGACTACGAGCAGTACTTC
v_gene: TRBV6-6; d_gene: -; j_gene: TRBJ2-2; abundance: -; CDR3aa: CATRGLSESGELFF; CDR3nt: TGTGCCACTCGTGGATTATCAGAGTCCGGGGAGCTGTTTTTT
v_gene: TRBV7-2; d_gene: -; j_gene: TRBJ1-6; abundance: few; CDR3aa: CASSLWGADSPLHF; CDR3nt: TGTGCCAGCAGCTTATGGGGGGCGGATTCACCCCTCCACTTT
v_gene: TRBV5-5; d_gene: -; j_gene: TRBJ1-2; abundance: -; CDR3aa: CASSFGGRNYGYTF; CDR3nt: TGTGCCAGCAGCTTTGGCGGCAGAAACTATGGCTACACCTTC
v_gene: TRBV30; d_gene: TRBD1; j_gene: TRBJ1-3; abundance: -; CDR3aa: CAWSVGDRRNTIYF; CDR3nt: TGTGCCTGGAGTGTGGGGGACAGAAGAAACACCATATATTTT
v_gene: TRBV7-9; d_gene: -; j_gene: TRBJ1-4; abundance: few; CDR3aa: CASSLVSRRGGELFF; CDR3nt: TGTGCCAGCAGCCTCGTCTCTAGGAGGGGAGGGGAACTGTTTTTT
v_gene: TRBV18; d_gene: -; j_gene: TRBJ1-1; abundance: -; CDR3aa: CASSPPALPTLTEAFF; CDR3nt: TGTGCCAGCTCACCACCCGCCCTACCGACCCTCACTGAAGCTTTCTTT
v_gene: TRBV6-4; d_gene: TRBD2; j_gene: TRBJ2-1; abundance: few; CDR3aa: CASSEAGGSYNEQFF; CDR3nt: TGTGCCAGCAGTGAAGCGGGGGGCTCCTACAATGAGCAGTTCTTC
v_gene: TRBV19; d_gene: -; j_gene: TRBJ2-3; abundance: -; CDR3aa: CASTPRGAITDTQYF; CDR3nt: TGTGCCAGTACCCCACGGGGGGCAATCACAGATACGCAGTATTTT
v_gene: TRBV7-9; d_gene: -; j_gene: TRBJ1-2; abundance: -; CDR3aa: CASSLVSKDQYGYTF; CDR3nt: TGTGCCAGCAGCTTAGTCAGTAAGGACCAGTATGGCTACACCTTC
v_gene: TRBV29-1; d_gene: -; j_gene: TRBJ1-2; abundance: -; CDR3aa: CSVGRSRSYGYTF; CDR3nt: TGCAGCGTCGGCAGGTCACGGTCATATGGCTACACCTTC
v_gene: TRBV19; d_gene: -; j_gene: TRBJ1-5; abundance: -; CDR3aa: CASMAGDQPQHF; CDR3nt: TGTGCCAGTATGGCCGGGGATCAGCCCCAGCATTTT
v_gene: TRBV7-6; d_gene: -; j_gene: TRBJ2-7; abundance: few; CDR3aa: CASSPGPNYEQYF; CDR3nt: TGTGCCAGCAGCCCTGGACCAAACTACGAGCAGTACTTC
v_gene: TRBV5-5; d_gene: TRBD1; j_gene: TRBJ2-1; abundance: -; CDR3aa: CASSLGQGAFNEQFF; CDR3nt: TGTGCCAGCAGCTTAGGACAGGGGGCCTTCAATGAGCAGTTCTTC
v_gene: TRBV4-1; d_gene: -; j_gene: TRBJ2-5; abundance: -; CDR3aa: CASSQTDRKETQYF; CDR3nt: TGCGCCAGCAGCCAGACCGACAGAAAAGAGACCCAGTACTTC
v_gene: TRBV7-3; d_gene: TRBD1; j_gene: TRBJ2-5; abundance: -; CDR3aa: CASSLIQGAPETQYF; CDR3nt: TGTGCCAGCAGCTTAATACAGGGGGCCCCAGAGACCCAGTACTTC
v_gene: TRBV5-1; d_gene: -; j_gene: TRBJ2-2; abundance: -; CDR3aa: CASSLERVPGELFF; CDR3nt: TGCGCCAGCAGCTTGGAACGGGTTCCCGGGGAGCTGTTTTTT
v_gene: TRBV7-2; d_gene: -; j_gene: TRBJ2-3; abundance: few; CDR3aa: CALESSEPTDTQYF; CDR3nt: TGTGCCTTAGAAAGTTCGGAACCCACAGATACGCAGTATTTT
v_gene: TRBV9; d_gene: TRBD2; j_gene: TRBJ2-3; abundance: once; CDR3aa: CASSAEDRGVTDTQYF; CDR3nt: TGTGCCAGCAGCGCCGAGGACCGGGGGGTGACAGATACGCAGTATTTT
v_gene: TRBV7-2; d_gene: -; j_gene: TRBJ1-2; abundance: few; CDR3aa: CASSPLNYGYTF; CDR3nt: TGTGCCAGCAGCCCCCTTAACTATGGCTACACCTTC
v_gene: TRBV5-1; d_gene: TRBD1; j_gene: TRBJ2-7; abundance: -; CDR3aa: CASGDRVYEQYF; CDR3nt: TGCGCCAGCGGGGACAGGGTCTACGAGCAGTACTTC
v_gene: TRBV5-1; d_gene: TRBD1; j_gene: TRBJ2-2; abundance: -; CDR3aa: CASSPPGQYTGELFF; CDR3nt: TGCGCCAGCAGCCCCCCGGGACAGTACACCGGGGAGCTGTTTTTT
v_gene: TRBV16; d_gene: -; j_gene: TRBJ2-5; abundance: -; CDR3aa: CASSQGQQQETQYF; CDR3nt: TGTGCCAGCAGCCAAGGGCAGCAACAAGAGACCCAGTACTTC
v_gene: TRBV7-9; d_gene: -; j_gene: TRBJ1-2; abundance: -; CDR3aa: CASSFDGRYGYTF; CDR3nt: TGTGCCAGCAGCTTCGACGGACGCTATGGCTACACCTTC
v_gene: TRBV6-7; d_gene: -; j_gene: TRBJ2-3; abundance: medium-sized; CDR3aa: CASTQPPDTQYF; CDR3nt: TGTGCCAGCACCCAACCCCCAGATACGCAGTATTTT
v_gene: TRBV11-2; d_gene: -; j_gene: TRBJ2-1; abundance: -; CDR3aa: CASSLEQGPYNEQFF; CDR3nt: TGTGCCAGCAGCTTAGAACAGGGTCCCTACAATGAGCAGTTCTTC
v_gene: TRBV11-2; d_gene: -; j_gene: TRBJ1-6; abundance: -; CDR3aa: CASSSPESSSYNSPLHF; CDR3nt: TGTGCCAGCAGCTCCCCTGAATCGAGCTCCTATAATTCACCCCTCCACTTT
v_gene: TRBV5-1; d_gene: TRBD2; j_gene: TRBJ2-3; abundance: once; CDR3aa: CASSLVGGNTDTQYF; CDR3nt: TGCGCCAGCAGCTTGGTCGGGGGGAACACAGATACGCAGTATTTT
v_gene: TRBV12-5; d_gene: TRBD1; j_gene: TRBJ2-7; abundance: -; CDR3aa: CASGPDRGRKFYEQYF; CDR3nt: TGTGCTAGTGGTCCGGACAGGGGGCGTAAATTTTACGAGCAGTACTTC
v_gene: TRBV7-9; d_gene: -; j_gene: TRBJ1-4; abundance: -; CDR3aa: CASSLAEGIGEKLFF; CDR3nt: TGTGCCAGCAGCTTAGCGGAAGGGATTGGAGAAAAACTGTTTTTT
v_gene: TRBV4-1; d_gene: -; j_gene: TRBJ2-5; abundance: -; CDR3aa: CASSQEGPGASQETQYF; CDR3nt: TGCGCCAGCAGCCAAGAAGGCCCCGGGGCTTCGCAAGAGACCCAGTACTTC
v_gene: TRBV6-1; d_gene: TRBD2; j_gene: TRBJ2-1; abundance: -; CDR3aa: CASSEIGGGPNEQFF; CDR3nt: TGTGCCAGCAGTGAAATCGGCGGGGGGCCCAATGAGCAGTTCTTC
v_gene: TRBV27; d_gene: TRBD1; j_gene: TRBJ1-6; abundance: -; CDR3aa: CASSPDRGIGSPLHF; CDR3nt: TGTGCCAGCAGCCCGGACAGGGGGATCGGTTCACCCCTCCACTTT
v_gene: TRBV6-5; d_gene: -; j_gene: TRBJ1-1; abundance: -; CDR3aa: CASSYGGVNTEAFF; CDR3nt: TGTGCCAGCAGTTACGGGGGGGTGAACACTGAAGCTTTCTTT
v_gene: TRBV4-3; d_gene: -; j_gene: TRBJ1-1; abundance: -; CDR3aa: CTSSQDRNTEAFF; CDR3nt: TGCACCAGCAGCCAAGACAGGAACACTGAAGCTTTCTTT
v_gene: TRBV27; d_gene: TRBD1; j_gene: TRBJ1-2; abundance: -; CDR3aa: CASSVRTGGGYGYTF; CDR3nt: TGTGCCAGCAGTGTCCGGACAGGGGGCGGCTATGGCTACACCTTC
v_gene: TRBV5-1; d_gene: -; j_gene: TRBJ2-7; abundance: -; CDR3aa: CASRPDSYEQYF; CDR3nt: TGCGCCAGCAGACCCGACAGCTACGAGCAGTACTTC
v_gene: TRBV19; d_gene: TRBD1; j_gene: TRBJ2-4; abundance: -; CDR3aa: CASSIALGQGADIQYF; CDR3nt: TGTGCCAGTAGTATAGCTCTTGGACAGGGGGCTGACATTCAGTACTTC
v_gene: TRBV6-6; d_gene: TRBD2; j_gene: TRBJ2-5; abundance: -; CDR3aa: CASRPRGGAQETQYF; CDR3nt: TGTGCCAGCAGGCCCCGGGGGGGGGCGCAGGAGACCCAGTACTTC
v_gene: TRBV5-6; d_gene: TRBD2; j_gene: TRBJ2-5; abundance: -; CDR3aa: CASSLGRPGGFQETQYF; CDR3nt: TGTGCCAGCAGCTTGGGCAGGCCGGGGGGTTTTCAAGAGACCCAGTACTTC
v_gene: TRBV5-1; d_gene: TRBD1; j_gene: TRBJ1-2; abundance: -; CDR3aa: CASSLQGRRDYAYTF; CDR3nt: TGCGCCAGCAGCTTACAGGGGCGGAGGGACTATGCCTACACCTTC
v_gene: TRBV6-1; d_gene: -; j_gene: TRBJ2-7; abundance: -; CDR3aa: CASSSFGGTSEQYF; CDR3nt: TGTGCCAGCAGCTCGTTTGGGGGGACCTCCGAGCAGTACTTC
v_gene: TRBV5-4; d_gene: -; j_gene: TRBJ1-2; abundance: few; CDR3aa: CASTNSAAGNYGYTF; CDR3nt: TGTGCCAGCACGAATTCGGCGGCAGGAAACTATGGCTACACCTTC
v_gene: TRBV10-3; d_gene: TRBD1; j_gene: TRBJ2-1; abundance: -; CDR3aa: CAISEETGLNEQFF; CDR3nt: TGTGCCATCAGTGAAGAGACAGGGCTCAATGAGCAGTTCTTC
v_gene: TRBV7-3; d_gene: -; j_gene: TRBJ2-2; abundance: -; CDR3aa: CASSLIPNGELFF; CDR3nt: TGTGCCAGCAGCTTAATCCCCAACGGGGAGCTGTTTTTT
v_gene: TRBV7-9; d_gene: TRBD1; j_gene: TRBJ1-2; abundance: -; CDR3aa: CASSYTGTANYGYTF; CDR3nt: TGTGCCAGCAGCTACACCGGGACAGCTAACTATGGCTACACCTTC
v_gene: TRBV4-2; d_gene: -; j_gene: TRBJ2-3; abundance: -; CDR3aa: CASSQDWTETSTDTQYF; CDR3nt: TGTGCCAGCAGCCAAGATTGGACAGAAACTAGCACAGATACGCAGTATTTT
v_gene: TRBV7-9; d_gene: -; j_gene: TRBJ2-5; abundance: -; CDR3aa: CASSLEMRETQYF; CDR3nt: TGTGCCAGCAGCTTAGAGATGCGAGAGACCCAGTACTTC
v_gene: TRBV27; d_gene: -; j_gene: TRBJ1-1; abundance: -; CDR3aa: CASSPFALITEAFF; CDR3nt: TGTGCCAGCAGTCCCTTTGCCCTTATCACTGAAGCTTTCTTT
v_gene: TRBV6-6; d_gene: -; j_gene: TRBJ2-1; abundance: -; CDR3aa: CASSGTSVYNEQFF; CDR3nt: TGTGCCAGCAGTGGCACGTCCGTCTACAATGAGCAGTTCTTC
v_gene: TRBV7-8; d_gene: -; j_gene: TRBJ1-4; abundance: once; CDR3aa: CASSYYRVGNEKLFF; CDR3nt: TGTGCCAGCAGCTACTACAGGGTGGGAAATGAAAAACTGTTTTTT
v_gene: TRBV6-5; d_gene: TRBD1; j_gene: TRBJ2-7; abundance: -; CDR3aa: CASRDRGPFEQYF; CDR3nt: TGTGCCAGTAGGGACAGGGGCCCCTTCGAGCAGTACTTC
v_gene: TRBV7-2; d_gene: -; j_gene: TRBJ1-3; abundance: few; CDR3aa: CASSDSTGSGNTIYF; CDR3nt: TGTGCCAGCAGCGATTCGACAGGCTCTGGAAACACCATATATTTT
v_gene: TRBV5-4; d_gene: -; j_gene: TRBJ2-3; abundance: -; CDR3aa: CASSSIAASSTDTQYF; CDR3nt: TGTGCCAGCAGTTCTATAGCCGCTTCTAGCACAGATACGCAGTATTTT
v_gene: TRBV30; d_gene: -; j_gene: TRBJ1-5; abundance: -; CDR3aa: CAWSQVTAGYQPQHF; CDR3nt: TGTGCCTGGAGTCAAGTGACAGCCGGTTATCAGCCCCAGCATTTT